These T cell receptor beta chains were read from a single sample in a study of T cells in Graves' hyperthyroidism and ophthalmopathy. Each CDR3 protein is one row after TCRdb ran MiXCR on the multiplex PCR reads. The table records 540,000 or so distinct CDR3 sequences, approximately 14% of them present only once. Sequencing was done on a sample of blood. The receptors originated from a young woman with Graves' hyperthyroidism. Both conserved end residues are part of each CDR3. The D gene is left open where the match is weak. Size tells how often a clone was seen (once, few, many) or the class of an expanded clone, and some rows leave it out.

CDR3nt	CDR3aa	d_gene	abundance	v_gene	j_gene
TGTGCCAACAGTTTTGTAGACAATCAGCCCCAGCATTTT	CANSFVDNQPQHF	.	.	TRBV6-1	TRBJ1-5
TGTGCCAGCAGTGAAACGAGACAGGGGGTGAATAATTCACCCCTCCACTTT	CASSETRQGVNNSPLHF	TRBD1	few	TRBV25-1	TRBJ1-6
TGTGCCAGCAGTTTATTTGGGGGCCTTAGAAACTACGAGCAGTACTTC	CASSLFGGLRNYEQYF	.	many	TRBV27	TRBJ2-7
TGTGCCAGCAGCCGAAGGGATAGGGTGGGCAATGAGCAGTTCTTC	CASSRRDRVGNEQFF	.	.	TRBV7-8	TRBJ2-1
TGTGCCAGCAGCTTAGCAGCCGACGGGGCGAGCACAGATACGCAGTATTTT	CASSLAADGASTDTQYF	.	many	TRBV7-8	TRBJ2-3
TGTGCCAGCAGCCGTCGACAGACTCAAGGGAATGAGCAGTTCTTC	CASSRRQTQGNEQFF	.	.	TRBV3-1	TRBJ2-1
TGCGCCAGGGGGCCCCAAGGCTCCTACAATGAGCAGTTCTTC	CARGPQGSYNEQFF	.	few	TRBV5-1	TRBJ2-1
TGTGCCAGCAGTTTACAACCGGACAGTATCTACGAGCAGTACTTC	CASSLQPDSIYEQYF	.	many	TRBV12-3/TRBV12-4	TRBJ2-7
TGTGCCAGCTCAACCCCTGGCCCCCGGACAGAGCATGAGCAGTTCTTC	CASSTPGPRTEHEQFF	.	.	TRBV18	TRBJ2-1
TGTGCCAGCAGTCGAGTCAAGGGATCCGAGGGCTACACCTTC	CASSRVKGSEGYTF	.	few	TRBV6-1	TRBJ1-2
TGTGCCAGCAGTTACACCGCCCGACTAGCGAGCACAGATACGCAGTATTTT	CASSYTARLASTDTQYF	TRBD2	many	TRBV2	TRBJ2-3
TGTGCCAGCAGTGAAAGGCCAGGAGAACAGTACTTC	CASSERPGEQYF	.	many	TRBV6-1	TRBJ2-5
TGCAGTGCTAGTAAGGGGCCGAATGAGCAGTTCTTC	CSASKGPNEQFF	.	many	TRBV20-1	TRBJ2-1
TGTGCCAGCAGCTTAGACCGTGCGACAGGAGTCTATCTTCTGGAGCAGTACTTC	CASSLDRATGVYLLEQYF	.	many	TRBV7-2	TRBJ2-7
TGTGCCAGCAGTTTAACCGCCAGGAGCTACGAGCAGTACTTC	CASSLTARSYEQYF	.	many	TRBV28	TRBJ2-7
TGTGCCAGCAGTGAGGGACTAGCGGGAGTTGTGCAGTTCTTC	CASSEGLAGVVQFF	TRBD2	many	TRBV2	TRBJ2-1
TGTGCCAGCGGCGGACCCCCCTACAATGAGCAGTTCTTC	CASGGPPYNEQFF	.	few	TRBV7-9	TRBJ2-1
TGTGCCAGTAGTATAACTAGCGGGAGACTTTACGAGCAGTACTTC	CASSITSGRLYEQYF	TRBD2	.	TRBV19	TRBJ2-7
TGTGCCAGCAGTCCCCCGGGCCCTAATACCGGGGAGCTGTTTTTT	CASSPPGPNTGELFF	.	few	TRBV28	TRBJ2-2
TGTGCCAGCAGCGAAGATGAGTATCACGAGACCCAGTACTTC	CASSEDEYHETQYF	.	.	TRBV6-1	TRBJ2-5
TGTGCCTGGAGCCCGGGGGCCCTAGACTACGAGCAGTACTTC	CAWSPGALDYEQYF	.	.	TRBV30	TRBJ2-7
TGTGCCAGCAGCTTAGGGGACCTAGCGGCCCGAGGGTACAATGAGCAGTTCTTC	CASSLGDLAARGYNEQFF	TRBD2	many	TRBV7-9	TRBJ2-1
TGTGCCAGCAGTCCGGGCGGGACGGTAAATGAAAAACTGTTTTTT	CASSPGGTVNEKLFF	.	few	TRBV12-3/TRBV12-4	TRBJ1-4
TGTGCCAGCAGCTTAGGTTTCCAGGGGGCCGGCGGCTACACCTTC	CASSLGFQGAGGYTF	TRBD1	few	TRBV7-2	TRBJ1-2
TGTGCCATCAGTGAGTCGACTTCCGGCCCCTATGGCTACACCTTC	CAISESTSGPYGYTF	.	many	TRBV10-3	TRBJ1-2
TGTGCCAGCAGTGGTTCGACACAGGGCTATGAAAAACTGTTTTTT	CASSGSTQGYEKLFF	.	.	TRBV6-1	TRBJ1-4
TGCGCCAGCAGCGCCGGGCGAGACGAGCAGTACTTC	CASSAGRDEQYF	.	many	TRBV10-1	TRBJ2-7
TGTGCCAGCAGCCGCGCCGGGGGACTCCAGTACGAGCAGTACTTC	CASSRAGGLQYEQYF	.	many	TRBV7-3	TRBJ2-7
TGTGCCAGTAGTATTTCGGCCAGGGCCTCCTACAATGAGCAGTTCTTC	CASSISARASYNEQFF	.	.	TRBV19	TRBJ2-1
TGTGCCAGCAGAATGGGACTAGCGGTGTACGAGCAGTACTTC	CASRMGLAVYEQYF	TRBD2	many	TRBV11-2	TRBJ2-7
TGTGCCAGCAGCGTTAGAAAGGGACTGAGAAATGAAAAACTGTTTTTT	CASSVRKGLRNEKLFF	.	many	TRBV7-2	TRBJ1-4